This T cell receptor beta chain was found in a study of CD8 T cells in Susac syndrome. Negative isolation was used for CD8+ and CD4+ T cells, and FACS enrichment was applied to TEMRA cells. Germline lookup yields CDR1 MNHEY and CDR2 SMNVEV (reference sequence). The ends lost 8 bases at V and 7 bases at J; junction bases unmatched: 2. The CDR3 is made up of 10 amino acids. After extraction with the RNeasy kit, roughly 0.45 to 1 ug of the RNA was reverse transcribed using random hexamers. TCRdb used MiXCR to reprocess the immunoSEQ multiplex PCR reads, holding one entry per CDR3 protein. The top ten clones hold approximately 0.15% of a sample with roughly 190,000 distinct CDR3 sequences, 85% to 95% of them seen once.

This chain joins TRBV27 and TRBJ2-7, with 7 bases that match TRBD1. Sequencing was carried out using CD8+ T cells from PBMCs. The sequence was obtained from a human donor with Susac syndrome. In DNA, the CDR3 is TGTGCCAGCGGGGGACAGGAGCAGTACTTC. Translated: CASGGQEQYF.